A single sample gave rise to the 2 T cell receptor beta chains below, sequenced in a study of shared clonotypes between healthy human individuals. Generated by immunoSEQ multiplex PCR, the TCRdb table keeps only in-frame clones and is missing some. The sample has fewer than 2.5 million clones, approximately 93% seen once. Sequencing input: naive CD4+ T cells from PBMCs. Noted subset: CD45RA+ positively selected. The source of these receptors is a man aged 18 to 29 in good health. Some clones in this sample may be carry-over from other donors' samples.

This clone was detected only once. The chain uses TRBV10-3 and TRBJ2-3, with 9 bases that match TRBD2. Trimming at V came to 0 bases and at J to 2 bases, leaving 6 bases not matched to a gene. The length of the CDR3 is 17 residues. The germline CDR1 and CDR2 sequences are ENHRY and SYGVKD. CDR3 in amino acids: CAISESDSGRVTDTQYF. In DNA, the CDR3 is TGTGCCATCAGTGAGTCGGATAGCGGGAGAGTCACAGATACGCAGTATTTT.

The CDR3 protein is CASSQEAQSRPQHF. In DNA form, the CDR3 reads TGCGCCAGCAGCCAAGAGGCACAGTCCCGACCCCAGCATTTT. The chain combines TRBV4-1 with TRBJ1-5, with D uncertain. Between the trimmed V and J ends, which lost 0 bases and 10 bases, there was a span of 13 bases. This CDR3 is built from 14 residues. Germline CDR1 MGHRA, CDR2 YSYEKL.